The 32 T cell receptor beta chains below were found in one sample sequenced in a study of Ad26.COV2.S vaccination and SARS-CoV-2 variants. Repertoires were generated with immunoSEQ multiplex PCR, while TCRdb's copy carries only in-frame clones and drops some. The repertoire includes approximately 410,000 clones, around 92% of them detected once, and 1.5% to 2% sits in the top ten. Treatment defined: over 15 received Ad26.COV2.S at low or high dose, single or two shots; several received placebo; per-sample allocation not given. It was on day 63 after the first vaccine or placebo injection that samples were taken. Sample: peripheral blood, taken in a trial of Ad26.COV2.S vaccine versus placebo. Source of these receptors: a person aged 18-60 years who received the Ad26.COV2.S COVID-19 vaccine or a placebo.

The rearrangement uses TRBV29-1 and TRBJ1-2, with D unresolved. The CDR3 has 9 amino acids. Per the germline V gene, CDR1 is SQVTM and CDR2 is ANQGSEA. DNA for the CDR3: TGCGGAGAGGGAGATGGCTACACCTTC. Translated: CGEGDGYTF.

The gene calls are TRBV11-3 and TRBJ2-2; D ambiguous. The V gene lost 5 bases and the J gene lost 3 bases, with 13 bases spanning the gap. CDR1 and CDR2 from the germline V gene are SGHNT and YENEEA. The CDR3 contains 15 residues. In nucleotides, the CDR3 is TGTGCCAGCAGCCCGGGCGACCGTCACACCGGGGAGCTGTTTTTT. As protein: CASSPGDRHTGELFF.

This sequence joins TRBV10-2 and TRBJ2-1; TRBD2 agrees at 7 bases. In germline, CDR1 is WSHSY, CDR2 SAAADI. After removal of 5 bases from V and 5 bases from J, the junction contained 9 bases not matched to a gene. There are 15 residues in the CDR3. The CDR3 nucleotides read TGCGCCAGCAGTCTGTCAGCGGGGCTCCACAATGAGCAGTTCTTC. Translating it yields CASSLSAGLHNEQFF.

V is TRBV11-2 and J is TRBJ2-2, with 10 bases aligning to TRBD2. This CDR3 contains 18 residues. The germline gives CDR1 SGHAT, CDR2 FQNNGV. With V trimmed by 5 bases and J by 0 bases, 9 bases remained unmatched. The CDR3 DNA sequence: TGTGCCAGCAGCGCCTTCCTAGCGGGGGTCGCGAACACCGGGGAGCTGTTTTTT. Amino acids: CASSAFLAGVANTGELFF.

The chain combines TRBV5-1 with TRBJ2-7, with a possible D match to TRBD2 (5 bases). The CDR3 totals 14 residues. Trimming left V 2 bases short and J 1 base short, with 10 bases between. Germline V gives CDR1 SGHRS, CDR2 YFSETQ. In nucleotides, the CDR3 is TGCGCCAGCAGCTTAAGCCCGGGGTCCTACGAGCAGTACTTC. This codes for CASSLSPGSYEQYF.

The chain carries TRBV21-1 and TRBJ2-3; TRBD2, the table's D call, was not compared with the DNA. TRBV21-1 is deemed a pseudogene. The CDR3 length is 17 residues. The CDR3 loop is CASSNGTSGKSTDTQYF. For the CDR3, the DNA is TGTGCCAGCAGCAATGGGACTAGCGGGAAAAGCACAGATACGCAGTATTTT.

J is TRBJ2-7 and V is TRBV19, with TRBD1 identical over 7 bases. Germline CDR1 is LNHDA and CDR2 is SQIVND (reference sequence). The CDR3 is 15 residues long. J was trimmed by 2 bases and V by 5 bases; bases with no gene match: 9. The CDR3 sequence: CASSPTPGQPYEQYF. The CDR3, as DNA: TGTGCCAGTAGTCCAACACCGGGACAGCCCTACGAGCAGTACTTC.

This clone was counted between two and nine times. The chain employs TRBV2 and TRBJ1-5; 9 nucleotides match TRBD1. Trimming cost V 5 bases and J 6 bases; bases outside gene matches: 11. CDR3 length: 16 residues. Germline V gene lookup returns CDR1 SNHLY and CDR2 FYNNEI. In DNA, the CDR3 is TGTGCCAGCAGTAGGGGAACAGGGGGCCTTCTTCAGCCCCAGCATTTT. Translation gives CASSRGTGGLLQPQHF.

This chain uses TRBV9 with TRBJ2-6, with D perhaps TRBD1 or TRBD2 (6 bases each). Germline V gives CDR1 SGDLS, CDR2 YYNGEE. The CDR3 sequence is 15 residues long. Trimming stripped 4 bases from V and 4 bases from J, with 12 bases between. CDR3 DNA sequence: TGTGCCAGCAGCCAGCCGGGGGCCGGGGCCAACGTCCTGACTTTC. Encoded protein: CASSQPGAGANVLTF.

The genes are TRBV4-3 and TRBJ1-6; D possibly corresponds to TRBD1 (6 bases). CDR3 length: 18 residues. Looked up from germline, CDR1 is LGHNA and CDR2 is YSLEER. V was pared by 0 bases and J by 7 bases, with 19 bases between. The CDR3 region is CASSQEGGRAYMNSPLHF. CDR3 sequence (DNA): TGCGCCAGCAGCCAAGAGGGGGGCAGGGCCTATATGAATTCACCCCTCCACTTT.

J is TRBJ2-1 and V is TRBV18, with TRBD2 matching 15 bases. V dropped 1 base and J dropped 6; count of bases not matched to a gene: 4. There are 17 residues in the CDR3. The germline V gene has CDR1 KGHSH and CDR2 LQKENI. The chain's CDR3 is CASSPLGTSGGLNEQFF. The DNA of the CDR3 is TGTGCCAGCTCACCACTCGGGACTAGCGGGGGGCTCAATGAGCAGTTCTTC.

This sequence joins TRBV7-9 and TRBJ1-2, with a weak D call TRBD1 (6 bases). V was shortened by 5 bases and J by 8 bases, with 18 bases between the two germline ends. The CDR3 runs to 14 residues. Germline V lookup: CDR1 SEHNR, CDR2 FQNEAQ (reference sequence). The CDR3 region has the DNA TGTGCCAGCAGCCGATCGACAGGACTGGTGGGCTACACCTTC. As protein: CASSRSTGLVGYTF.

The genes are TRBV7-2 and TRBJ2-7; no clear D gene. Germline CDR1 and CDR2: SGHTA and FQGNSA. Trimming removed 1 base from V and 7 bases from J, with 8 bases in between. The length of the CDR3 is 12 residues. For the CDR3, the DNA is TGTGCCAGCAGCTTAGGGGTGTTAGAGCAGTACTTC. Its translation is CASSLGVLEQYF.

This chain uses TRBV6-5 with TRBJ2-3; 8 bases align to TRBD1. The V and J ends lost 6 bases and 6 bases, in that order; junction bases with no gene match: 11. Per germline, CDR1 MNHEY and CDR2 SVGAGI. This CDR3 spans 15 amino acids. DNA for the CDR3: TGTGCCAGCAGCCGACTATCGGACAGGGCGGATACGCAGTATTTT. It yields the protein CASSRLSDRADTQYF.

This chain joins TRBV15 and TRBJ1-2; D may be TRBD1 (5 bases). The germline V and J ends were trimmed by 1 base and 5 bases, with 8 bases remaining between them. Looked up from germline, CDR1 is LNHNV and CDR2 is YYDKDF (reference sequence). There are 13 residues in the CDR3. The CDR3 loop reads CATSRGAGYGYTF. In nucleotides, the CDR3 is TGTGCCACCAGCAGAGGGGCAGGGTATGGCTACACCTTC.

The chain combines TRBV19 with TRBJ2-7, with 9 bases fitting TRBD1. Germline assignment: CDR1 LNHDA and CDR2 SQIVND (reference sequence). Losses at the gene ends were 7 bases for V and 5 bases for J; bases not matched to a gene: 6. The CDR3 spans 13 residues. The CDR3 sequence: CASTQGQGNEQYF. The CDR3 DNA follows: TGTGCCAGTACCCAGGGACAGGGTAACGAGCAGTACTTC.

The chain joins TRBV9 to TRBJ1-1, with 7 bases aligning to TRBD1. Germline lookup yields CDR1 SGDLS and CDR2 YYNGEE. After removal of 3 bases from V and 4 bases from J, the junction contained 0 bases not matched to a gene. This CDR3 comprises 12 residues. The DNA for the CDR3 is TGTGCCAGCAGCGACAGGGGCACTGAAGCTTTCTTT. This sequence encodes CASSDRGTEAFF.

V gene TRBV19 combines with J gene TRBJ2-3; D perhaps matches TRBD2 (5 bases). Per the germline V gene, CDR1 is LNHDA and CDR2 is SQIVND (reference sequence). The CDR3 is 12 amino acids. V lost 5 bases, J lost 7 bases, and 10 bases lay in between. This CDR3 is CASSHAGNTQYF. In nucleotides, the CDR3 is TGTGCCAGTAGTCACGCCGGGAATACGCAGTATTTT.

This chain connects TRBV4-3 to TRBJ2-7; TRBD1 matches 8 bases. With 4 bases clipped from V and 0 bases from J, the junction kept 5 bases outside the gene matches. The germline gives CDR1 LGHNA, CDR2 YSLEER. The CDR3 loop spans 15 amino acids. DNA for the CDR3: TGCGCCAGCAGCCCAGGACAGGGCCTCTCCTACGAGCAGTACTTC. Protein product: CASSPGQGLSYEQYF.

The rearrangement links TRBV5-4 to TRBJ1-2; perhaps TRBD1 as D (6 bases). Trimming pared 4 bases from V and 4 bases from J, leaving 11 bases between. The germline gives CDR1 SGHNT, CDR2 YYREEE (reference sequence). The CDR3 runs 13 residues. In DNA form, the CDR3 reads TGTGCCAGCAGCCCCCAGGGGACCTATGGCTACACCTTC. This encodes CASSPQGTYGYTF. The entire variable domain, with the rest obtained from reference TRBV5-4 and TRBJ1-2, is as follows: ETGVTQSPTHLIKTRGQQVTLRCSSQSGHNTVSWYQQALGQGPQFIFQYYREEENGRGNFPPRFSGLQFPNYSSELNVNALELDDSALYLCASSPQGTYGYTFGSGTRLTVV.

V and J are TRBV30 and TRBJ2-1; perhaps TRBD2 as D (6 bases). The V gene lost 0 bases and the J gene lost 8 bases, with 11 bases spanning the gap. CDR1 is GTSNPN and CDR2 is SVGIG in the germline V gene (reference sequence). The CDR3 runs 13 residues. DNA for the CDR3: TGTGCCTGGAGTGTACAAGCGGGTCATGAGCAGTTCTTC. Its translation is CAWSVQAGHEQFF.

The chain couples TRBV21-1 to TRBJ1-5. TRBV21-1 has pseudogene status. This CDR3 contains 18 residues. The CDR3 loop is CASSSRAPRLGGGQPQHF. Here the CDR3 DNA reads TGTGCCAGCAGCTCCAGGGCACCGAGGTTGGGGGGCGGTCAGCCCCAGCATTTT.

V is TRBV7-9 and J is TRBJ2-6; unclear D gene. The V and J ends lost 5 bases and 2 bases respectively, with 16 bases between them. Germline V gene lookup returns CDR1 SEHNR and CDR2 FQNEAQ (reference sequence). The CDR3 covers 17 residues. CDR3 DNA sequence: TGTGCCAGCAGCCCTACCCAGGTCGGCGCTGGGGCCAACGTCCTGACTTTC. Its translation: CASSPTQVGAGANVLTF.

The chain carries TRBV5-6 and TRBJ1-1; no firm D call. The CDR3 has 12 residues. The V gene's germline CDR1 is SGHDT and CDR2 YYEEEE. V dropped 4 bases and J dropped 5 bases, with 9 bases sitting between them. The CDR3: CASSRTMTEAFF. The CDR3 bases are TGTGCCAGCAGCCGAACCATGACTGAAGCTTTCTTT.

The genes are TRBV20-1 and TRBJ2-7; 10 positions agree with TRBD1. Trimming removed 3 bases from V and 4 bases from J; junction bases left unmatched: 3. This CDR3 region has 13 residues. The germline V gene encodes CDR1 DFQATT and CDR2 SNEGSKA (reference sequence). This chain's CDR3 is CSASRDRGYEQYF. Here the CDR3 DNA reads TGCAGTGCTAGTAGGGACAGGGGTTACGAGCAGTACTTC.

This clone was observed once. The rearrangement links TRBV19 to TRBJ2-7; tentatively, D is TRBD1 (6 bases). The germline V gene encodes CDR1 LNHDA and CDR2 SQIVND (reference sequence). CDR3 length: 15 amino acids. Trimming shortened V by 8 bases and J by 1 base, and 18 bases separated the two germline ends. CDR3 DNA: TGTGCCAGTCGAAACCAGGGGACCTCTTCCTACGAGCAGTACTTC. Protein: CASRNQGTSSYEQYF.

In this sample, this clone turned up once. The chain is built from TRBV4-3 and TRBJ1-6, with D perhaps matching TRBD1 (6 bases). This CDR3 has 17 residues. The V end was cut by 2 bases, the J end by 0 bases, with 11 bases between. Germline assignment: CDR1 LGHNA and CDR2 YSLEER. The CDR3, as DNA: TGCGCCAGCAGCCAAAGGACAGCCGACTCCTATAATTCACCCCTCCACTTT. It translates to CASSQRTADSYNSPLHF.

This clone showed up just a few times. This rearrangement joins TRBV27 to TRBJ2-7; TRBD1 might be the D (6 bases). The germline V gene encodes CDR1 MNHEY and CDR2 SMNVEV (reference sequence). V lost 6 bases and J 3 bases, leaving 18 bases between the germline ends. The CDR3 sequence is 15 residues long. In DNA, the CDR3 is TGTGCCAGCAGCCGCGCCGGGCCCAGGGGCTACGAGCAGTACTTC. It codes for CASSRAGPRGYEQYF.

The chain links TRBV7-8 to TRBJ2-2; 11 nucleotides agree with TRBD2. Germline-derived CDR1 and CDR2 are SGHVS and FQNEAQ. This CDR3 comprises 18 residues. Trimming took 3 bases from V and 2 from J; bases not matched to a gene: 8. The CDR3, as DNA: TGTGCCAGCAGCTTTCGCGCACTAGCGGGGGATAACACCGGGGAGCTGTTTTTT. It encodes CASSFRALAGDNTGELFF.

The rearrangement links TRBV10-2 to TRBJ1-5; D might be TRBD1 (5 bases). The germline V gene encodes CDR1 WSHSY and CDR2 SAAADI. The V gene lost 1 base and the J gene lost 4 bases, with 11 bases spanning the gap. The CDR3 is 15 amino acids. In DNA form, the CDR3 reads TGCGCCAGCAGTGAGTTTAAGACAGTTAATCAGCCCCAGCATTTT. Amino acid sequence: CASSEFKTVNQPQHF.

The J gene is TRBJ2-7, the V gene TRBV10-2; 9 bases agree with TRBD1. With 3 bases clipped from V and 1 base from J, the junction kept 7 bases outside the gene matches. The CDR3 is 16 amino acids. Germline CDR1 WSHSY, CDR2 SAAADI. The CDR3 sequence is CASSDRTGTGSYEQYF. The DNA of the CDR3 is TGCGCCAGCAGTGATAGAACCGGGACAGGGTCCTACGAGCAGTACTTC.

The rearrangement joins TRBV4-1 to TRBJ2-4, with 9 nucleotides matching TRBD1. Germline values: CDR1 MGHRA, CDR2 YSYEKL. The CDR3 is made up of 15 amino acids. V dropped 3 bases and J dropped 9; count of bases not matched to a gene: 9. The CDR3 loop reads CASSQDRGGGSIQYF. DNA for the CDR3: TGCGCCAGCAGCCAGGACAGGGGCGGTGGAAGCATTCAGTACTTC.